This T cell receptor beta chain appears in the sequencing data of a study of T cell clones after liver transplantation. Overall study context: Third-party-reactive TCRbeta sequences from pre-transplant mixed lymphocyte reactions served as antigen-independent comparators. Tolerance: complete withdrawal held at least one year, liver enzymes staying within twice normal.

Trimming took 0 bases from V and 4 from J, leaving 7 bases between them. This CDR3 contains 14 residues. Germline-derived CDR1 and CDR2 are KGHSH and LQKENI. Profiling relied on immunoSEQ multiplex PCR, and the TCRdb table lists in-frame clones only, not all of them. The data contain roughly 80,000 clones, roughly 80% of them singletons. The chain recombines TRBV18 with TRBJ1-3; D not certain. This specimen consisted of CD4+ T cells from blood, obtained approximately 3.5 years after liver transplant. The clonotype comes from a human patient who received a liver transplant. Some T cells may trace back to the graft donor. The CDR3 DNA sequence: TGTGCCAGCTCACCACCGGACGGAGGAAACACCATATATTTT. This translates into CASSPPDGGNTIYF.